These 10 T cell receptor beta chains originate from one sample sequenced in a study of PD-1 blockade in classical Hodgkin lymphoma. Produced via immunoSEQ multiplex PCR; TCRdb's table is partial and in-frame only. The sample includes about 22,000 clones, roughly 76% of them seen just once. As for time point: cycle 4 day 1 (C4D1), after more than 5 weeks of nivolumab. After autologous stem cell transplantation all patients relapsed, and prior brentuximab vedotin exposure differed between cohorts. Magnetic negative selection was used to purify CD4+ T cells from PBMCs that had been thawed. This specimen was CD4+ T cells from blood, taken before the fourth cycle of nivolumab. The receptors stem from a human donor with classical Hodgkin lymphoma.

This rearrangement joins TRBV2 to TRBJ2-5; D perhaps matches TRBD2 (6 bases). Trimming shortened V by 7 bases and J by 1 base, and 16 bases separated the two germline ends. The CDR3 runs to 15 residues. CDR1 and CDR2 (germline): SNHLY, FYNNEI. Here the CDR3 DNA reads TGTGCCAGCACACCAAGTGGGGGGATCCAAGAGACCCAGTACTTC. Translation gives CASTPSGGIQETQYF.

The chain joins TRBV10-3 to TRBJ1-2; D unresolved. The CDR3 has 14 amino acids. V shed 2 bases and J shed 5 bases, with 12 bases lying between them. Per the germline V gene, CDR1 is ENHRY and CDR2 is SYGVKD. In DNA, the CDR3 is TGTGCCATCAGTGAGGGCGAGTTCGGGTATGGCTACACCTTC. This encodes CAISEGEFGYGYTF.

The chain uses TRBV6-5 and TRBJ1-1; a possible D gene is TRBD1 (5 bases). V lost 5 bases and J 5 bases, leaving 9 bases between the germline ends. Germline lookup yields CDR1 MNHEY and CDR2 SVGAGI. The CDR3 totals 12 residues. CDR3 residues: CASSPKGTEAFF. DNA for the CDR3: TGTGCCAGCAGTCCGAAGGGGACTGAAGCTTTCTTT.

The chain combines TRBV5-5 with TRBJ2-7; D unclear. The germline V gene encodes CDR1 SGHKS and CDR2 YYEKEE (reference sequence). The CDR3 spans 15 residues. V lost 4 bases and J 0 bases, leaving 14 bases between the germline ends. CDR3 nucleotides: TGTGCCAGCAGCAAATCCCCACAACTCTCCTACGAGCAGTACTTC. It translates to CASSKSPQLSYEQYF.

The chain employs TRBV11-2 and TRBJ2-4, with no clear D. The germline V gene encodes CDR1 SGHAT and CDR2 FQNNGV. Trimming pared 2 bases from V and 0 bases from J, leaving 11 bases between. The CDR3 has 16 amino acids. CDR3: CASSLIRSLAKNIQYF. The CDR3 DNA is TGTGCCAGCAGCTTAATCCGATCTCTAGCCAAAAACATTCAGTACTTC.

This chain connects TRBV5-4 to TRBJ2-7, with D uncertain. The germline V and J ends were trimmed by 3 bases and 3 bases, with 10 bases remaining between them. The germline V gene encodes CDR1 SGHNT and CDR2 YYREEE (reference sequence). The CDR3 has 13 residues. CDR3 residues: CASSSVGYYEQYF. The CDR3 DNA is TGTGCCAGCAGCTCCGTAGGGTACTACGAGCAGTACTTC. The variable domain in full, with the rest retrieved from reference TRBV5-4 and TRBJ2-7, is ETGVTQSPTHLIKTRGQQVTLRCSSQSGHNTVSWYQQALGQGPQFIFQYYREEENGRGNFPPRFSGLQFPNYSSELNVNALELDDSALYLCASSSVGYYEQYFGPGTRLTVT.

CDR3 sequence reads: CASSQGSTGEAFF. CDR3 nucleotide sequence: TGTGCCAGCAGCCAAGGTTCCACGGGTGAAGCTTTCTTT. J is TRBJ1-1 and V is TRBV4-2, with D uncertain. The CDR3 has 13 residues. The germline CDR1 and CDR2 sequences are LGHNA and YNFKEQ. V was shortened by 1 base and J by 7 bases, with 10 bases between the two germline ends.

The V call is TRBV27, the J call TRBJ2-2; a weak D match, TRBD1 (6 bases). CDR1 and CDR2 (germline): MNHEY, SMNVEV (reference sequence). This CDR3 is built from 15 residues. V gave up 7 bases and J gave up 3 bases, with 15 bases separating them. DNA for the CDR3: TGTGCCAGCACCTGGGGCAGGGGCGACACCGGGGAGCTGTTTTTT. Translation gives CASTWGRGDTGELFF.

This clone appeared once. V is TRBV5-1 and J is TRBJ2-2; maybe TRBD2 (7 bases). CDR3 size: 16 residues. CDR1 is SGHRS, CDR2 YFSETQ, per germline. Trimming left V 2 bases short and J 3 bases short, with 14 bases between. In DNA form, the CDR3 reads TGCGCCAGCAGCTTCTCGGGGGGCCTTTACACCGGGGAGCTGTTTTTT. This translates into CASSFSGGLYTGELFF. The variable domain in full, with the rest retrieved from reference TRBV5-1 and TRBJ2-2, is KAGVTQTPRYLIKTRGQQVTLSCSPISGHRSVSWYQQTPGQGLQFLFEYFSETQRNKGNFPGRFSGRQFSNSRSEMNVSTLELGDSALYLCASSFSGGLYTGELFFGEGSRLTVL.

This chain links TRBV11-3 with TRBJ2-2, with 12 bases identical to TRBD1. The length of the CDR3 is 17 residues. CDR1 is SGHNT and CDR2 is YENEEA in the germline V gene. The junction had 5 bases not matched to a gene; V was cut back by 0 bases and J by 6 bases. CDR3 protein: CASSLEGGQGAAGELFF. For the CDR3, the DNA is TGTGCCAGCAGCTTAGAAGGGGGACAGGGGGCAGCCGGGGAGCTGTTTTTT. The variable domain in full, with the rest retrieved from reference TRBV11-3 and TRBJ2-2, is EAGVVQSPRYKIIEKKQPVAFWCNPISGHNTLYWYLQNLGQGPELLIRYENEEAVDDSQLPKDRFSAERLKGVDSTLKIQPAELGDSAVYLCASSLEGGQGAAGELFFGEGSRLTVL.